The T cell receptor (beta chain) described here comes from a study of blood T cell repertoires in COVID-19 (TCRdb year 2020). Some background on the complete study: Collaborator samples came from the United States, Italy and Spain and covered acute and convalescent phases of COVID-19. Sample metadata almost always included a de-identified subject ID, COVID-19 status, age in years and sex. Subjects who had been exposed to COVID-19, were actively infected with it, or had recovered from it provided the deeply sampled blood TCRbeta repertoires that made up the dataset. Samples were obtained from the ongoing ImmuneRACE study (first 160 participants) and from over 1,000 subjects provided by 6 global collaborators. The prospective study material was composed of cDNA or gDNA derived from T cells, B-cell-depleted T cells, or PBMCs. The repertoires were made available in a free public database intended to serve as a resource for research on the immune response to SARS-CoV-2. Where available, HLA class I and class II types were taken from metadata supplied by the sample provider and were not determined by assay-based typing. Here is what the overall study found, with its caveats: How much clinical and demographic metadata was included differed by source and by participant, and the metadata was provided uncurated.

The immunoSEQ Assay, a bias-controlled multiplex PCR, was used to amplify TCRbeta CDR3 regions from genomic DNA. The authors' pipeline ran thus. Nucleated cell counts per sample were estimated from amplification of reference gene primers within the assay. To quantify the absolute abundance of each unique TCRbeta CDR3 rearrangement, sequence reads were collapsed and filtered. For each sample, productive Simpson clonality was calculated as the square root of Simpson's diversity index across productive rearrangements. TCRdb obtained this table from immuneACCESS and retained in-frame rearrangements with V and J assigned. These tables miss some clones; where compared with another copy, unresolved V genes account for less than half of the shortfall, and the remainder is unexplained. The D gene and trimming were derived from the DNA, and the V and J assignments and clone size from that table. A total of fewer than 200,000 clones appear in this sample, roughly nine tenths of them only once. The ten largest make up around 1.2% of the sample.

On this clone itself: Its antigen is currently not known. The record has no base qualities; no much larger clone is one base away.

In the prospective study, participants were roughly 18 to 95 years old, resided in fewer than 25 geographic areas of the United States, and were enrolled through a virtual design. To assign participants to cohorts, the prospective study relied on clinical history that participants themselves reported in a screening survey and a study questionnaire. Each participant in the prospective study had whole blood, serum and a nasopharyngeal or oropharyngeal swab collected by mobile phlebotomists. Participants in the prospective study had the option to provide additional blood draws and questionnaires over a 2-month period. Prospective study blood samples were shipped either frozen or at room temperature before DNA extraction. The germline V gene supplies CDR1 MGHRA and CDR2 YSYEKL. V is reduced by 0 bases and J by 0 bases, leaving a spacing of 9 bases between them. The CDR3 sequence holds 16 residues, the cysteine and phenylalanine included. This entry keeps only the CDR3 DNA: 48 bases, framed from base 1.

Sequencing was carried out using PBMCs or T cells enriched from blood (not recorded which). The receptor comes from a human donor with acute COVID-19. The donor label of this sample is uncertain. The chain is assembled from TRBV4-1 and TRBJ1-5; matching of 5 bases hints at TRBD1 as the D gene. CDR3 region: CASSQDDSYSNQPQHF. The DNA sequence is as follows: TGCGCCAGCAGCCAAGATGACAGTTATAGCAATCAGCCCCAGCATTTT.